The 18 T cell receptor beta chains reported below all come from one sample, sequenced in a study of tumor-infiltrating lymphocytes in primary liver carcinoma. Reverse transcription of roughly 0.5 ug total RNA with a constant-region primer produced TCR beta cDNA. Modified slightly, ARM-PCR produced TCR beta libraries over three nested multiplex PCR rounds. TRBV1-TRBV30 forward primers paired with a C-beta reverse primer were used in the first two PCR rounds, which ran roughly 9 cycles each. In TCRdb, the multiplex PCR reads were re-called with MiXCR into one record per CDR3 protein. The sample carries fewer than 350,000 distinct CDR3 sequences, 50% to 70% recorded once. The authors took blood RNA from unsorted whole blood and also extracted germline DNA. The material sequenced was peripheral blood. The receptors were gathered from a man aged 40-49 years with primary liver carcinoma and hepatitis B virus infection.

This clonotype was detected ten times or more. The V gene is TRBV6-2 or TRBV6-3, the J gene TRBJ2-1, with 11 bases that match TRBD2. V trimming: 5 bases; J trimming: 4 bases; junction bases outside the gene matches: 4. CDR1 MNHEY and CDR2 SVGEGT come from the germline V gene. The CDR3 sequence is 15 residues long. For the CDR3, the DNA is TGTGCCAGCAGTCTAGCGGGAGGAGGTTACAATGAGCAGTTCTTC. Residues: CASSLAGGGYNEQFF.

About this clonotype: Compared with germline, one end of the junction differs, possibly owing to a read error. The rearrangement joins TRBV5-1 to TRBJ2-2; the match to TRBD2 covers 7 bases. The CDR3 is made up of 16 amino acids. Germline CDR1 is SGHRS and CDR2 is YFSETQ. CDR3 DNA: TGCGCCAGCAGCTTGGGCGGAGCGGGAAACACCTGGGAGCTGTTTTTT. This codes for CASSLGGAGNTWELFF.

As for this clonotype: This may arise from a read error, as a much more abundant clone is one base away. This rearrangement joins TRBV13 to TRBJ2-7; D unresolved. Germline lookup yields CDR1 PRHDT and CDR2 FYEKMQ (reference sequence). The CDR3 totals 14 residues. The CDR3 reads CANSFRRLSYEQYF. As DNA, the CDR3 is TGTGCCAACAGCTTTAGGCGTCTATCCTACGAGCAGTACTTC.

The chain employs TRBV11-1 and TRBJ2-7; weak D call: TRBD2 (5 bases). V was pared by 2 bases and J by 0 bases, with 11 bases between. This CDR3 region has 15 residues. The V gene's germline CDR1 is SGHAT and CDR2 FQDESV (reference sequence). This chain's CDR3 is CASSLSGLNSYEQYF. In DNA, the CDR3 is TGTGCCAGCAGCTTAAGTGGACTGAACTCCTACGAGCAGTACTTC. The entire variable domain, with the rest obtained from reference TRBV11-1 and TRBJ2-7, is as follows: EAEVAQSPRYKITEKSQAVAFWCDPISGHATLYWYRQILGQGPELLVQFQDESVVDDSQLPKDRFSAERLKGVDSTLKIQPAELGDSAMYLCASSLSGLNSYEQYFGPGTRLTVT.

This clonotype has more than one count but fewer than ten. This chain uses TRBV19 with TRBJ2-1; TRBD2 matches 8 bases. Germline V lookup: CDR1 LNHDA, CDR2 SQIVND (reference sequence). The CDR3 sequence is 16 residues long. The trim removed 5 bases at V and 8 bases at J, leaving 14 bases unmatched. CDR3 nucleotides: TGTGCCAGTAGTCTGTGGGCGGGAGGAGATGGAGATGAGCAGTTCTTC. As protein: CASSLWAGGDGDEQFF.

The chain carries TRBV13 and TRBJ2-7, with 11 bases lining up with TRBD2. The V gene's germline CDR1 is PRHDT and CDR2 FYEKMQ (reference sequence). Trimming at V came to 10 bases and at J to 5 bases, leaving 10 bases not matched to a gene. The CDR3 length is 14 residues. The DNA of the CDR3 is TGTGCCACCAAGATAGCGGGAGGGCGGAACGAGCAGTACTTC. Its protein product is CATKIAGGRNEQYF.

As to this clonotype: A read error may explain this, as a much larger clone is one base away. The chain is built from TRBV6-2 or TRBV6-3 and TRBJ2-2, with D unclear. V lost 8 bases to trimming and J lost 4 bases, with 20 bases between them. This CDR3 has 16 amino acids. Germline CDR1 MNHEY, CDR2 SVGEGT. The CDR3 coding sequence is TGTGCCAGCGGTTCCGGACCCCATACTGGCACCGGGGAGCTGTTTTTT. It encodes CASGSGPHTGTGELFF.

Comments on this clonotype: Here the CDR3 omits its conserved ending phenylalanine or tryptophan, so a read error is the likely source. This chain links TRBV29-1 with TRBJ1-2; D is uncertain. Germline lookup yields CDR1 SQVTM and CDR2 ANQGSEA. Trimming pared 5 bases from V and 0 bases from J, leaving 10 bases between. The CDR3 runs 13 residues. The CDR3 loop reads CSVFVQTNYGYTI. CDR3 in DNA: TGCAGCGTTTTCGTACAGACTAACTATGGCTACACCATC.

As concerns this clonotype: A much larger clonotype is one base distant, so this may be a read error. The V gene is TRBV12-3 or TRBV12-4, the J gene TRBJ1-5, with 7 bases matching TRBD1. The CDR3 consists of 14 residues. V was pared by 5 bases and J by 7 bases, with 8 bases of the junction left unmatched. CDR3 protein: CASSRRGGGQPQHF. The CDR3 DNA sequence: TGTGCCAGCAGTCGGAGAGGGGGCGGGCAGCCCCAGCATTTT.

This CDR3 reads CTISLWTSGADNEQFF. The CDR3 DNA follows: TGTACCATCAGCTTGTGGACTAGCGGGGCAGACAATGAGCAGTTCTTC. J is TRBJ2-1 and V is TRBV5-4; 12 positions agree with TRBD2. This CDR3 region has 16 residues. CDR1 is SGHNT, CDR2 YYREEE, per germline (reference sequence).

This clonotype was counted once. J is TRBJ1-2 and V is TRBV30, with no clear D. CDR3 length: 9 amino acids. CDR1 GTSNPN and CDR2 SVGIG come from the germline V gene (reference sequence). Deletions cut 4 bases from V and 6 bases from J, with 3 bases between. In DNA, the CDR3 is TGTGCCTGGAAAGATGGCTACACCTTC. As protein: CAWKDGYTF.

This clonotype was seen many times. The genes are TRBV6-1 and TRBJ2-2; 13 nucleotides agree with TRBD2. There are 15 residues in the CDR3. Germline loops: CDR1 MNHNS, CDR2 SASEGT. The V and J ends lost 7 bases and 6 bases, in that order; junction bases with no gene match: 5. The CDR3 here is CASTPGLAGSGELFF. The DNA of the CDR3 is TGTGCCAGCACCCCGGGACTAGCGGGATCCGGGGAGCTGTTTTTT.

As concerns this clonotype: One end of the junction is discordant with germline, which a read error may explain. This chain connects TRBV11-2 to TRBJ2-3; D might be TRBD2 (6 bases). Germline V gene data show CDR1 as SGHAT and CDR2 as FQNNGV. This CDR3 spans 17 amino acids. The CDR3 reads CACSRVGSGAGIDTQYF. CDR3 DNA sequence: TGTGCCTGCAGCAGAGTTGGGTCGGGAGCAGGCATAGATACGCAGTATTTT.

This chain connects TRBV5-1 to TRBJ2-5; 7 bases are a match to TRBD1. Losses at the gene ends were 7 bases for V and 4 bases for J; bases not matched to a gene: 7. Germline V lookup: CDR1 SGHRS, CDR2 YFSETQ. The length of the CDR3 is 13 residues. The CDR3 nucleotides read TGCGCCAGCTACGAGGGACAGCTAGAGACCCAGTACTTC. It translates to CASYEGQLETQYF.

This sequence joins TRBV7-2 and TRBJ2-3; TRBD2 matches at 10 bases. Germline CDR1 is SGHTA and CDR2 is FQGNSA. The CDR3 loop spans 15 amino acids. With 4 bases clipped from V and 1 base from J, the junction kept 2 bases outside the gene matches. The CDR3 DNA reads TGTGCCAGCAGCTCGAGCGGGAGGGGCACAGATACGCAGTATTTT. This gives the protein CASSSSGRGTDTQYF.

The chain recombines TRBV21-1 with TRBJ1-5; no DNA check was done on the table's D call, TRBD1. TRBV21-1 counts as a pseudogene. This CDR3 contains 13 residues. The CDR3 protein is CVSSKGGVQPQHF. The CDR3 DNA sequence: TGTGTCAGCAGCAAAGGAGGGGTACAGCCCCAGCATTTT.

This clonotype has only a few counts. The V and J genes are TRBV5-8 and TRBJ2-7; 7 bases agree with TRBD1. Germline lookup yields CDR1 SGHTS and CDR2 YDEGEE. V trimming: 3 bases; J trimming: 3 bases; junction bases outside the gene matches: 3. This CDR3 is 13 amino acids long. CDR3 in DNA: TGTGCCAGCAGCTCCTGGGACAGCTACGAGCAGTACTTC. It codes for CASSSWDSYEQYF.

Points on this clonotype: One end of the junction varies from germline; a read error may be responsible. The chain is built from TRBV6-6 and TRBJ1-5; D call uncertain. Looked up from germline, CDR1 is MNHNY and CDR2 is SVGAGI (reference sequence). The CDR3 runs to 16 residues. CDR3 amino acids: CASSYSGGNSNQSQHF. In nucleotides, the CDR3 is TGTGCCAGCAGTTACTCCGGTGGGAATAGCAATCAGTCCCAGCATTTC.